The rows below give T cell receptor beta chains drawn from one sample of a study of OX40 agonist ivuxolimab in advanced cancers. Data came from immunoSEQ multiplex PCR; TCRdb stores just in-frame clones and leaves some out. The sample records tens of thousands of clones, roughly nine tenths being singletons. The sample was CD4+ or CD8+ T cells sorted from blood, taken in a trial of the OX40 agonist ivuxolimab. These receptors all stem from an adult with an advanced solid tumor such as melanoma, head and neck, liver or kidney cancer. CDR3s include the opening cysteine and the closing phenylalanine or tryptophan. D genes are given only for firm matches. Part of the rows lack a size; the others show once, few, many or a class for expanded clones.

J gene	clone size	D gene	V gene	CDR3 protein	CDR3 DNA
TRBJ2-4	NA	NA	TRBV28	CASSLGATREVFGKNIQYF	TGTGCCAGCAGTTTGGGGGCAACCCGCGAGGTATTTGGTAAAAACATTCAGTACTTC
TRBJ1-1	NA	NA	TRBV4-3	CASSQDRSIGNTEAFF	TGCGCCAGCAGCCAAGATCGGTCCATCGGGAACACTGAAGCTTTCTTT
TRBJ2-7	NA	NA	TRBV28	CASISGSSYEQYF	TGTGCCAGCATAAGCGGAAGCTCCTACGAGCAGTACTTC
TRBJ2-5	NA	TRBD1	TRBV12-5	CASGPSHIQGAQYF	TGTGCTAGTGGCCCTTCCCACATACAGGGGGCCCAGTACTTC
TRBJ2-7	NA	NA	TRBV18	CASSPPGATYEQYF	TGTGCCAGCTCACCACCAGGGGCTACCTACGAGCAGTACTTC
TRBJ2-3	once	TRBD2	TRBV9	CASSYSGTTDTQYF	TGTGCCAGCAGCTATAGCGGGACCACAGATACGCAGTATTTT
TRBJ2-3	NA	NA	TRBV11-2	CAGLRGTTQYF	TGTGCCGGCTTGAGAGGGACAACGCAGTATTTT
TRBJ2-1	NA	TRBD1	TRBV7-9	CASSGTGVLFF	TGTGCCAGCAGCGGGACAGGGGTGCTGTTCTTC
TRBJ2-1	NA	NA	TRBV19	CASSRQSYNEQFF	TGTGCCAGTAGCCGACAATCCTACAATGAGCAGTTCTTC
TRBJ2-1	NA	NA	TRBV4-2	CASSQDHPRSSYNEQFF	TGTGCCAGCAGCCAAGATCATCCGAGGAGCTCCTACAATGAGCAGTTCTTC
TRBJ2-3	NA	TRBD2	TRBV4-3	CASSLSAGGTDTQYF	TGCGCCAGCAGCCTCTCAGCGGGAGGGACGGATACGCAGTATTTT
TRBJ1-5	NA	NA	TRBV27	CASSLLGYNQPQHF	TGTGCCAGCAGTTTACTGGGGTACAATCAGCCCCAGCATTTT
TRBJ2-3	NA	NA	TRBV25-1	CASRERVGTDTQYF	TGTGCCAGTCGTGAGCGGGTAGGCACAGATACGCAGTATTTT
TRBJ2-7	NA	TRBD2	TRBV28	CASRLAGESYEQYF	TGTGCCAGCAGGCTAGCGGGAGAGTCCTACGAGCAGTACTTC
TRBJ2-1	NA	TRBD1	TRBV5-1	CASSKGTGALYNEQFF	TGCGCCAGCAGCAAAGGGACAGGGGCTCTCTACAATGAGCAGTTCTTC
TRBJ2-7	NA	NA	TRBV6-5	CASSAYEQYF	TGTGCCAGCAGTGCCTACGAGCAGTACTTC
TRBJ2-1	NA	TRBD2	TRBV7-9	CASSPREGSSYNEQFF	TGTGCCAGCAGCCCGCGGGAGGGGAGCTCCTACAATGAGCAGTTCTTC
TRBJ2-7	few	TRBD2	TRBV29-1	CSVAGGSYEQYF	TGCAGCGTTGCGGGGGGCTCCTACGAGCAGTACTTC
TRBJ1-1	NA	TRBD1	TRBV6-6	CASEWTGVLTEAFF	TGTGCCAGCGAATGGACAGGGGTGCTCACTGAAGCTTTCTTT
TRBJ2-1	NA	NA	TRBV5-6	CASSSSVAGEQFF	TGTGCCAGCAGCTCCTCCGTTGCGGGAGAGCAGTTCTTC
TRBJ2-2	NA	NA	TRBV6-5	CASGEVNTGELFF	TGTGCCAGCGGCGAGGTTAACACCGGGGAGCTGTTTTTT
TRBJ1-2	NA	NA	TRBV7-9	CASSRITGINGYTF	TGTGCCAGCAGTCGTATTACAGGGATAAATGGCTACACCTTC
TRBJ2-7	NA	TRBD1	TRBV27	CASSLDRNPYEQYF	TGTGCCAGCAGCTTGGACAGGAACCCCTACGAGCAGTACTTC
TRBJ2-1	NA	NA	TRBV11-2	CASSPQSAGIYNEQFF	TGTGCCAGCAGCCCGCAATCTGCGGGAATCTACAATGAGCAGTTCTTC
TRBJ2-5	NA	TRBD2	TRBV9	CASSERLAGFIETQYF	TGTGCCAGCAGCGAAAGACTAGCGGGGTTCATAGAGACCCAGTACTTC
TRBJ1-1	NA	TRBD1	TRBV2	CASGRGLDTEAFF	TGTGCCAGCGGCAGGGGGCTGGACACTGAAGCTTTCTTT
TRBJ1-5	NA	NA	TRBV28	CASSLFRGNQPQHF	TGTGCCAGCAGTTTATTCAGGGGCAATCAGCCCCAGCATTTT
TRBJ2-1	NA	NA	TRBV9	CASSVGQNEQFF	TGTGCCAGCAGCGTAGGTCAGAATGAGCAGTTCTTC
TRBJ2-6	NA	NA	TRBV9	CASSVPREAGTGANVLTF	TGTGCCAGCAGCGTACCCCGAGAGGCAGGGACTGGGGCCAACGTCCTGACTTTC
TRBJ2-1	NA	TRBD2	TRBV7-9	CASSLDSGLADYNEQFF	TGTGCCAGCAGCTTAGACTCGGGACTAGCGGACTACAATGAGCAGTTCTTC
TRBJ2-5	NA	TRBD2	TRBV28	CASRSSGSQETQYF	TGTGCCAGCAGGTCTAGCGGAAGTCAAGAGACCCAGTACTTC
TRBJ2-2	NA	TRBD1	TRBV29-1	CSVAGGIAGELFF	TGCAGCGTTGCAGGGGGAATAGCCGGGGAGCTGTTTTTT
TRBJ1-1	NA	NA	TRBV9	CASSPDGWGGMNTEAFF	TGTGCCAGCAGCCCAGACGGGTGGGGGGGGATGAACACTGAAGCTTTCTTT
TRBJ2-7	NA	NA	TRBV27	CASSLFGTPYEQYF	TGTGCCAGCAGTTTATTTGGGACACCCTACGAGCAGTACTTC
TRBJ1-2	NA	TRBD1	TRBV9	CASSVGDRSYGYTF	TGTGCCAGCAGCGTAGGGGACAGATCCTATGGCTACACCTTC
TRBJ2-1	NA	NA	TRBV27	CASSPLRDVISNEQFF	TGTGCCAGCAGTCCTCTCCGGGACGTCATCAGCAATGAGCAGTTCTTC
TRBJ2-5	NA	NA	TRBV9	CAGRGAITGSIETQYF	TGTGCCGGGCGGGGCGCAATCACTGGGTCAATAGAGACCCAGTACTTC
TRBJ2-7	NA	TRBD1	TRBV28	CASNTRGFSGTGGAEQYF	TGTGCCAGCAACACCAGGGGTTTCTCCGGGACAGGGGGCGCCGAGCAGTACTTC
TRBJ2-3	NA	NA	TRBV6-6	CASSYGESSTDTQYF	TGTGCCAGCAGTTATGGGGAGTCCAGCACAGATACGCAGTATTTT
TRBJ2-3	NA	NA	TRBV19	CASSIREPGIGADTQYF	TGTGCCAGTAGTATAAGGGAGCCCGGGATTGGCGCAGATACGCAGTATTTT
TRBJ2-3	NA	TRBD2	TRBV10-2	CATSWTSGITDTQYF	TGCGCCACCTCGTGGACTAGCGGGATCACAGATACGCAGTATTTT
TRBJ2-7	NA	NA	TRBV11-2	CASSSSYEQYF	TGTGCCAGCAGCTCCTCCTACGAGCAGTACTTC
TRBJ2-1	NA	NA	TRBV9	CASSSGTLYNEQFF	TGTGCCAGCTCCTCCGGGACTCTTTACAATGAGCAGTTCTTC
TRBJ2-1	NA	TRBD2	TRBV18	CASSEFGELAIDNEQFF	TGTGCCAGCTCCGAATTTGGAGAACTAGCGATAGACAATGAGCAGTTCTTC
TRBJ2-2	once	NA	TRBV7-8	CASSLSNTGELFF	TGTGCCAGCAGCTTATCCAACACCGGGGAGCTGTTTTTT
TRBJ2-7	once	NA	TRBV6-5	CASSYSISGSGEQYF	TGTGCCAGCAGTTACTCGATATCGGGGTCTGGGGAGCAGTACTTC
TRBJ1-1	NA	NA	TRBV28	CASSLYGEINTEAFF	TGTGCCAGCAGTTTGTATGGGGAGATAAACACTGAAGCTTTCTTT
TRBJ1-1	once	NA	TRBV11-3	CASSLVFRGVDTEAFF	TGTGCCAGCAGCTTAGTTTTCAGGGGCGTGGACACTGAAGCTTTCTTT
TRBJ2-6	NA	TRBD1	TRBV5-6	CASSAGQGDLGANVLTF	TGTGCCAGCAGCGCGGGACAGGGGGATCTTGGGGCCAACGTCCTGACTTTC